This T cell receptor (beta chain) came from a study of blood T cell repertoires in COVID-19 (dated by TCRdb to 2018 to 2021). For the wider study: Samples from collaborators originated in the United States, Italy and Spain and spanned both the acute and convalescent phases of COVID-19. The prospective study material was composed of cDNA or gDNA derived from T cells, B-cell-depleted T cells, or PBMCs. Subjects who had been exposed to COVID-19, were actively infected with it, or had recovered from it provided the deeply sampled blood TCRbeta repertoires that made up the dataset. A freely available public database, intended as a resource for researchers studying the immune response to SARS-CoV-2, is where the repertoires were released. The samples were drawn from two sources: the first 160 participants of the ongoing ImmuneRACE study, and over 950 subjects contributed by 6 global collaborators. Nearly every sample came with metadata listing a de-identified subject ID, COVID-19 status, age in years and sex. Where HLA class I and class II types were available, the types were taken from metadata supplied by the sample provider, not from assay-based typing. The research as a whole found: The quantity of clinical and demographic metadata differed by source and by participant and was supplied without curation.

The CDR3, from cysteine to phenylalanine, totals 13 residues. The entry retains the CDR3 DNA only, 39 bases that are in frame from base 1. As encoded in the germline V gene (reference sequence), CDR1 is MNHNY while CDR2 is SVGAGI. Clipping removes 6 bases from V and 8 bases from J, with 6 as the unmatched junction base count. TCRbeta CDR3 regions were amplified from genomic DNA by means of the immunoSEQ Assay, a bias-controlled multiplex PCR. Turning to the authors' computational methods: Within the assay, amplification of reference gene primers was used to estimate how many nucleated cells each sample contained. To quantify the absolute abundance of each unique TCRbeta CDR3 rearrangement, sequence reads were collapsed and filtered. For each sample, productive Simpson clonality was calculated by taking the square root of Simpson's diversity index across productive rearrangements. TCRdb obtained this table from immuneACCESS and retained in-frame rearrangements with V and J assigned. These tables miss some clones; where compared with another copy, unresolved V genes account for less than half of the shortfall, and the remainder is unexplained. The D gene and trimming were derived from the DNA, and the V and J assignments and clone size from that table. This sample holds 150,000 to 200,000 clones; less than 85% were observed only once. Around 7% of the sample goes to the ten largest clones.

One collaborating source in Seattle enrolled patients while the patients were actively infected and followed the patients over time throughout the course of disease. The collaborating institutions used their own protocols to collect whole blood in K2EDTA tubes. For TCRbeta analysis, collaborator samples were shipped as frozen whole blood, as isolated PBMCs, or as DNA extracted from either sample type. In regard to this clone: The antigen this receptor binds is unknown. Per-nucleotide qualities are absent, and no much larger clonotype sits a single base away.

This receptor was obtained from a woman aged 40 to 49 with COVID-19, enrolled during active disease. The chain employs TRBV6-6 and TRBJ1-2; TRBD1 matches 10 bases in the middle. What was sequenced was peripheral blood. CDR3 loop: CASRSGTGDGYTF. Here is the DNA: TGTGCCAGCAGGTCCGGGACAGGGGACGGCTACACCTTC.